The 27 T cell receptor beta chains in this list originate from one sample, sequenced in a study of blood T cells in healthy people across ages. Next came a second PCR, run for roughly 6 to 11 cycles, which used a sample-barcoded 5' primer along with a J-beta primer mix. TCRdb re-called the 5' RACE reads through MiXCR, storing one row per CDR3 protein. The repertoire holds about 650,000 distinct CDR3 sequences, with roughly 30% as singletons. The specimen sequenced was blood. Source of these receptors: a woman aged 80 or over in good health.

This clonotype was counted only a few times. The CDR3 here is CASSPGGQLSEKLFF. The CDR3 coding sequence is TGTGCCAGCTCACCCGGGGGACAGTTGTCGGAAAAACTGTTTTTT. The genes are TRBV18 and TRBJ1-4; 7 bases line up with TRBD1. Germline V gene sequence: CDR1 KGHSH, CDR2 LQKENI. The J segment lost 8 bases and the V segment lost 3 bases, leaving 9 bases of the junction unmatched. The CDR3 runs to 15 residues.

The genes are TRBV12-3 or TRBV12-4 and TRBJ2-2, with 8 bases lining up with TRBD1. Unmatched junction bases numbered 2, after V lost 7 bases and J lost 4 bases. The CDR3 has 13 amino acids. DNA of the CDR3: TGTGCCAGCAACGACAGGGGCACCGGGGAGCTGTTTTTT. Its translation: CASNDRGTGELFF.

This chain links TRBV5-4 with TRBJ2-1, with D tentatively TRBD1 (5 bases). V gave up 0 bases and J gave up 3 bases, with 7 bases separating them. The length of the CDR3 is 14 residues. Germline values: CDR1 SGHNT, CDR2 YYREEE (reference sequence). CDR3 region: CASSLVDSYNEQFF. Written as DNA, the CDR3 is TGTGCCAGCAGCTTGGTCGACAGCTACAATGAGCAGTTCTTC.

This clonotype was recorded at least ten times. The CDR3 loop is CASSLAKGIYGYTF. CDR3 nucleotide sequence: TGTGCCAGCAGCTTAGCGAAGGGAATCTATGGCTACACCTTC. The chain employs TRBV7-2 and TRBJ1-2; D is uncertain. The CDR3 runs 14 residues. V lost 0 bases and J lost 4, with 9 bases in between. Germline V gene sequence: CDR1 SGHTA, CDR2 FQGNSA.

Comments on this clonotype: A junction boundary mismatches the germline segment, possibly from a read error. The chain couples TRBV12-3 or TRBV12-4 to TRBJ2-3; D is possibly TRBD2 (6 bases). This CDR3 spans 15 amino acids. The CDR3 loop reads CASSFSGHRADAQYF. CDR3 in DNA: TGTGCCAGCAGTTTTAGCGGCCATAGAGCAGATGCGCAGTATTTT.

This clonotype was seen repeatedly, ten times or more. J is TRBJ1-2 and V is TRBV7-9; no clear D. Trimming took off 5 bases at V and 3 bases at J, with 10 bases between the two ends. The CDR3 runs 13 residues. Per the germline V gene, CDR1 is SEHNR and CDR2 is FQNEAQ (reference sequence). The CDR3 sequence is CASSPPVDYGYTF. CDR3 nucleotides: TGTGCCAGCAGCCCCCCGGTTGACTATGGCTACACCTTC.

In its sample, this clonotype was seen once. This rearrangement joins TRBV28 to TRBJ1-5, with D possibly matching TRBD1 (6 bases). The V end lost 7 bases, the J end lost 4 bases, and 17 bases lay between the germline ends. This CDR3 has 15 residues. Germline-derived CDR1 and CDR2 are MDHEN and SYDVKM. The CDR3, as DNA: TGTGCCAGCACCTCACCGACAGGTCGGAATCAGCCCCAGCATTTT. This sequence encodes CASTSPTGRNQPQHF. Complete variable domain (other parts from reference TRBV28 and TRBJ1-5): DVKVTQSSRYLVKRTGEKVFLECVQDMDHENMFWYRQDPGLGLRLIYFSYDVKMKEKGDIPEGYSVSREKKERFSLILESASTNQTSMYLCASTSPTGRNQPQHFGDGTRLSIL.

This clonotype was seen repeatedly, ten times or more. The chain is built from TRBV20-1 and TRBJ2-5, with 9 bases matching TRBD2. The trim removed 5 bases at V and 3 bases at J, leaving 7 bases unmatched. CDR1 and CDR2 (germline): DFQATT, SNEGSKA (reference sequence). The CDR3 extends over 14 amino acids. CDR3 sequence: CSALPLAGEETQYF. The CDR3 coding sequence is TGCAGTGCTTTACCGTTAGCGGGGGAAGAGACCCAGTACTTC.

The V gene is TRBV4-1, the J gene TRBJ2-4; 7 positions match TRBD2. Unmatched junction bases numbered 6, after V lost 0 bases and J lost 1 base. Germline CDR1 MGHRA, CDR2 YSYEKL. The length of the CDR3 is 17 residues. For the CDR3, the DNA is TGCGCCAGCAGCCAAGAAGGAAGGGAGGGGGCCAAAAACATTCAGTACTTC. This encodes CASSQEGREGAKNIQYF.

Ten or more counts support this clonotype. A much larger clone lies one base from this, so it may be a read error. The chain recombines TRBV7-2 with TRBJ2-5; TRBD1 agrees at 7 bases. The ends lost 4 bases at V and 5 bases at J; junction bases unmatched: 4. This CDR3 is built from 13 residues. Germline CDR1 and CDR2: SGHTA and FQGNSA. CDR3 nucleotide sequence: TGTGCCAGCAGCTCCAGGGGGTGGGAGACCCAGTACTTC. It yields the protein CASSSRGWETQYF. The full variable domain, in which reference TRBV7-2 and TRBJ2-5 provide the parts outside the CDR3, is GAGVSQSPSNKVTEKGKDVELRCDPISGHTALYWYRQSLGQGLEFLIYFQGNSAPDKSGLPSDRFSAERTGGSVSTLTIQRTQQEDSAVYLCASSSRGWETQYFGPGTRLLVL.

The chain carries TRBV20-1 and TRBJ1-2, with unresolved D. V lost 3 bases and J lost 4, with 12 bases in between. Per germline, CDR1 DFQATT and CDR2 SNEGSKA (reference sequence). The CDR3 has 13 residues. CDR3 bases: TGCAGTGCTAGCACTGGACGGATCTATGGCTACACCTTC. This sequence encodes CSASTGRIYGYTF.

This clonotype was seen more than once but under ten times. The V and J genes are TRBV5-6 and TRBJ2-7; D possibly uses TRBD1 or TRBD2 (7 bases each). CDR3 length equals 14 residues. Germline CDR1 SGHDT, CDR2 YYEEEE. Trimming removed 4 bases at V and 7 bases at J, with 18 bases between. CDR3 nucleotides: TGTGCCAGCAGCGACGGCAGGGGGGGGAATGAGCAGTACTTC. Amino acid sequence: CASSDGRGGNEQYF.

The CDR3 sequence is CASRGDYIQYF. CDR3 nucleotides: TGTGCCAGCAGAGGGGATTACATTCAGTACTTC. The V call is TRBV6-5, the J call TRBJ2-4, with D possibly being TRBD1 (5 bases). Trimming removed 6 bases from V and 8 bases from J, with 8 bases in between. Germline CDR1 and CDR2: MNHEY and SVGAGI. This CDR3 contains 11 residues.

This clonotype was counted ten times or more. The rearrangement joins TRBV2 to TRBJ2-1; 9 bases align to TRBD1. Germline assignment: CDR1 SNHLY and CDR2 FYNNEI. J was trimmed by 9 bases and V by 7 bases; bases with no gene match: 10. The CDR3 consists of 14 residues. The CDR3 nucleotides are TGTGCCAGCACCATGGACAGGGGATTTGGTGAGCAGTTCTTC. Protein sequence: CASTMDRGFGEQFF. Drawing the rest from reference TRBV2 and TRBJ2-1, the complete variable domain is EPEVTQTPSHQVTQMGQEVILRCVPISNHLYFYWYRQILGQKVEFLVSFYNNEISEKSEIFDDQFSVERPDGSNFTLKIRSTKLEDSAMYFCASTMDRGFGEQFFGPGTRLTVL.

This clonotype turned up a few times. This could be a read error, since a much larger clone is one nucleotide away. V and J are TRBV7-9 and TRBJ2-5, with D uncertain. V was shortened by 5 bases and J by 11 bases, with 18 bases between the two germline ends. The CDR3 is 13 amino acids. The germline CDR1 and CDR2 sequences are SEHNR and FQNEAQ (reference sequence). In DNA form, the CDR3 reads TGTGCCAGCAGCCCCTGGGTCGCCAATGAGCAGTACTTC. It translates to CASSPWVANEQYF.

A single count supports this clonotype. This rearrangement joins TRBV5-1 to TRBJ1-5; possible D gene TRBD1, 6 bases. This CDR3 is 15 amino acids long. The germline gives CDR1 SGHRS, CDR2 YFSETQ. Trimming cost V 3 bases and J 2 bases, with 12 bases left between them. For the CDR3, the DNA is TGCGCCAGCAGCTATGGGGGGGCAGGCAATCAGCCCCAGCATTTT. This gives the protein CASSYGGAGNQPQHF.

About this clonotype: The junction departs from germline at one end; a sequencing error may be responsible. The chain joins TRBV4-3 to TRBJ1-2; no clear D gene. Per the germline V gene, CDR1 is LGHNA and CDR2 is YSLEER. CDR3 length: 15 amino acids. Written as DNA, the CDR3 is TGCACCAGCAGCCAAGAGACGTACTCCTATTCTGGCTACACCTTC. This translates into CTSSQETYSYSGYTF.

The genes are TRBV4-2 and TRBJ2-1, with TRBD2 matching over 7 bases. Germline assignment: CDR1 LGHNA and CDR2 YNFKEQ. Trimming removed 0 bases from V and 6 bases from J; junction bases left unmatched: 14. The CDR3 totals 18 residues. CDR3 bases: TGTGCCAGCAGCCAAGACGGTCCCCCTTCAAGGACTAGCAATGAGCAGTTCTTC. It translates to CASSQDGPPSRTSNEQFF.

This clonotype was counted between two and nine times. The chain is built from TRBV30 and TRBJ1-5, with D perhaps TRBD1 (5 bases). V was trimmed by 1 base and J by 0 bases, leaving 7 bases between them. CDR3 length: 14 amino acids. Germline V lookup: CDR1 GTSNPN, CDR2 SVGIG (reference sequence). The CDR3, as DNA: TGTGCCTGGAGTGCCGGACATAGCAATCAGCCCCAGCATTTT. This translates into CAWSAGHSNQPQHF.

This clonotype was seen once. Its ends do not fully match the called genes, so a read error is possible. The chain couples TRBV30 to TRBJ1-1, with TRBD1 as a possible D gene (5 bases). Germline V CDR1 and CDR2: GTSNPN, SVGIG (reference sequence). The CDR3 loop spans 16 amino acids. The DNA for the CDR3 is TGTACCTGGAGTGTAGTATTCGGCAGGGCTAGAGCTGAAGCTTTCTTT. It is translated as CTWSVVFGRARAEAFF.

This clonotype was counted ten times or more. This rearrangement joins TRBV18 to TRBJ1-5, with D perhaps matching TRBD1 (6 bases). CDR1 and CDR2 from the germline V gene are KGHSH and LQKENI. Trimming left V 8 bases short and J 3 bases short, with 14 bases between. The CDR3 runs to 14 residues. The CDR3 is CASSPQGFNQPQHF. The CDR3 DNA follows: TGTGCCAGCAGTCCGCAGGGGTTCAATCAGCCCCAGCATTTT. Looking up the rest from reference TRBV18 and TRBJ1-5 gives the full variable domain: NAGVMQNPRHLVRRRGQEARLRCSPMKGHSHVYWYRQLPEEGLKFMVYLQKENIIDESGMPKERFSAEFPKEGPSILRIQQVVRGDSAAYFCASSPQGFNQPQHFGDGTRLSIL.

This clonotype was seen repeatedly, ten times or more. This chain connects TRBV4-3 to TRBJ1-4; D perhaps matches TRBD1 (6 bases). Trimming took off 0 bases at V and 10 bases at J, with 6 bases between the two ends. From germline, CDR1 is LGHNA and CDR2 YSLEER. The CDR3 length is 12 residues. The CDR3 DNA follows: TGCGCCAGCAGCCAAGACAGGGGAAAACTGTTTTTT. Translated, it gives CASSQDRGKLFF.

This clonotype was seen only a few times. This could be a read error, since a much larger clone is one nucleotide away. The chain uses TRBV29-1 and TRBJ2-5; 12 bases match TRBD2. This CDR3 comprises 14 residues. V trimming: 3 bases; J trimming: 13 bases; junction bases outside the gene matches: 12. The V gene's germline CDR1 is SQVTM and CDR2 ANQGSEA. CDR3 protein: CSVDGGLAGDERYF. CDR3 nucleotides: TGCAGCGTTGATGGGGGACTAGCGGGCGACGAGCGGTACTTC.

In its sample, this clonotype was seen many times. The genes are TRBV20-1 and TRBJ1-5; 10 nucleotides match TRBD1. CDR3 length: 13 amino acids. Germline lookup yields CDR1 DFQATT and CDR2 SNEGSKA (reference sequence). V dropped 6 bases and J dropped 6; count of bases not matched to a gene: 5. CDR3 sequence: CSAIRDRGQPQHF. CDR3 nucleotides: TGCAGTGCAATCCGGGACAGGGGTCAGCCCCAGCATTTT.

This clonotype was observed at least ten times. This rearrangement joins TRBV6-2 or TRBV6-3 to TRBJ2-7; maybe TRBD2 (6 bases). Germline lookup yields CDR1 MNHEY and CDR2 SVGEGT. Trimming stripped 10 bases from V and 4 bases from J, with 20 bases between. The CDR3 is made up of 14 amino acids. DNA for the CDR3: TGTGCCACCACAGACGGGGGTCCAAGATACGAGCAGTACTTC. Amino acids: CATTDGGPRYEQYF.

This clonotype was seen many times. The chain is built from TRBV7-2 and TRBJ2-7; 9 nucleotides agree with TRBD2. Germline V CDR1 and CDR2: SGHTA, FQGNSA. This CDR3 contains 15 residues. The trim removed 1 base at V and 4 bases at J, leaving 5 bases unmatched. CDR3 protein: CASSLVSGGTYEQYF. In DNA, the CDR3 is TGTGCCAGCAGCTTAGTTAGCGGGGGTACGTACGAGCAGTACTTC.

Concerning this clonotype: No conserved phenylalanine or tryptophan is present at the end of the CDR3, so a read error is the likely explanation. The rearrangement joins TRBV20-1 to TRBJ2-5; TRBD1 agrees at 11 bases. The DNA end is more similar to TRBJ2-1, so the J call may be wrong. The CDR3 covers 15 residues. CDR1 is DFQATT and CDR2 is SNEGSKA in the germline V gene (reference sequence). CDR3 sequence (DNA): TGCAGTCCTGAAGGGACAGGGGGTTTCCAAGAGACCCAGTTCTTA. Translating gives CSPEGTGGFQETQFL.